Below are 27 T cell receptor beta chains sequenced from a single sample in a study of blood T cells in healthy people across ages. It was with a sample-barcoded 5' primer and a J-beta primer mix that a second PCR of roughly 6 to 12 cycles was run. MiXCR, run by TCRdb on the 5' RACE reads, gives a single entry per CDR3 protein. The sample contains over 950,000 distinct CDR3 sequences, roughly 47% of which appear only once. The sample comprised blood. The receptor set was obtained from an older woman in good health.

The gene calls are TRBV25-1 and TRBJ1-1, with D possibly matching TRBD1 (5 bases). Per germline, CDR1 MGHDK and CDR2 SYGVNS. This CDR3 is 15 amino acids long. V was clipped by 1 base and J by 0 bases, with 9 bases between them. In DNA, the CDR3 is TGTGCCAGCAGTGAATTACGGGGCATGAACACTGAAGCTTTCTTT. Translation: CASSELRGMNTEAFF.

This sequence joins TRBV3-1 and TRBJ2-1; TRBD2 matches at 10 bases. V lost 0 bases, J lost 9 bases, and 14 bases stayed unmatched. From germline, CDR1 is LGHDT and CDR2 YNNKEL (reference sequence). CDR3 length: 18 residues. CDR3 sequence reads: CASSQDWLSAGGPGEQFF. CDR3 bases: TGTGCCAGCAGCCAAGATTGGCTATCAGCGGGAGGGCCCGGTGAGCAGTTCTTC.

The chain recombines TRBV10-3 with TRBJ2-7; 11 positions match TRBD1. CDR1 and CDR2 from the germline V gene are ENHRY and SYGVKD. The CDR3 contains 13 residues. The J segment lost 7 bases and the V segment lost 8 bases, leaving 7 bases of the junction unmatched. The CDR3 nucleotides are TGTGCCATCGGCCGGGACAGGGGGGAAGAGCAGTACTTC. It specifies CAIGRDRGEEQYF.

The chain joins TRBV4-2 to TRBJ1-2; 8 positions agree with TRBD1. The V segment lost 0 bases and the J segment 4 bases; nucleotides outside the gene matches: 10. The CDR3 totals 17 residues. The germline gives CDR1 LGHNA, CDR2 YNFKEQ. CDR3 DNA: TGTGCCAGCAGCCAAGATTACAGGGCAGGGGGCGGCTATGGCTACACCTTC. Protein: CASSQDYRAGGGYGYTF.

The chain joins TRBV3-1 to TRBJ2-3; D is unclear. Germline lookup yields CDR1 LGHDT and CDR2 YNNKEL (reference sequence). CDR3 length equals 16 residues. V was cut by 0 bases and J by 2 bases, with 12 bases left in between. In DNA, the CDR3 is TGTGCCAGCAGCCAAGATCGAAGAGTCCCCACAGATACGCAGTATTTT. Its protein is CASSQDRRVPTDTQYF.

This clonotype was seen a handful of times. V gene TRBV20-1 combines with J gene TRBJ2-3, with 10 bases fitting TRBD2. The junction had 9 bases not matched to a gene; V was cut back by 6 bases and J by 6 bases. CDR1 is DFQATT and CDR2 is SNEGSKA in the germline V gene (reference sequence). The length of the CDR3 is 14 residues. CDR3 sequence: CSAPTSGFHDTQYF. The CDR3 region has the DNA TGCAGTGCACCGACTAGCGGGTTTCACGATACGCAGTATTTT.

V and J are TRBV12-3 or TRBV12-4 and TRBJ2-7; TRBD2 matches 8 bases. Trimming at V came to 6 bases and at J to 0 bases, leaving 4 bases not matched to a gene. The CDR3 runs to 14 residues. CDR3 DNA sequence: TGTGCCAGCAGACTAGCGGCTAGCTCCTACGAGCAGTACTTC. Translation: CASRLAASSYEQYF.

The V call is TRBV6-6, the J call TRBJ2-5; 8 bases fit TRBD1. With the DNA end fitting TRBJ2-7 better, the J assignment may be wrong. The germline gives CDR1 MNHNY, CDR2 SVGAGI (reference sequence). The CDR3 has 14 amino acids. The CDR3 nucleotides are TGTGCCAGCAGTTACTCGATGGGACAGGCCGAGCAGTACTTC. Its protein product is CASSYSMGQAEQYF.

The gene calls are TRBV7-2 and TRBJ2-7; D is possibly TRBD1 (6 bases). The V end lost 2 bases, the J end lost 4 bases, and 24 bases lay between the germline ends. The CDR3 runs to 18 residues. Germline-derived CDR1 and CDR2 are SGHTA and FQGNSA. CDR3 DNA: TGTGCCAGCAGCTTAAGTACGGTTACCGGGACAAGTCCTTACGAGCAGTACTTC. Translated: CASSLSTVTGTSPYEQYF.

This chain links TRBV7-9 with TRBJ1-5; 7 nucleotides align to TRBD1. J was trimmed by 0 bases and V by 5 bases; bases with no gene match: 13. The CDR3 consists of 18 residues. The germline V gene encodes CDR1 SEHNR and CDR2 FQNEAQ (reference sequence). The CDR3 DNA reads as TGTGCCAGCAGCAAGTCCGGGACAGACCCGTATAGCAATCAGCCCCAGCATTTT. Translating it yields CASSKSGTDPYSNQPQHF.

This clonotype showed up just once. The V call is TRBV6-5, the J call TRBJ1-5, with D uncertain. Germline CDR1 and CDR2: MNHEY and SVGAGI. The CDR3 is 12 amino acids. Trimming took 2 bases from V and 10 from J, leaving 9 bases between them. CDR3 bases: TGTGCCAGCAGTTACAGAGGTGGTCCCCAGCATTTT. This gives the protein CASSYRGGPQHF.

This clonotype was observed a few times. This chain links TRBV28 with TRBJ2-5; D is possibly TRBD2 (5 bases). V was cut by 8 bases and J by 4 bases, with 14 bases left in between. The CDR3 has 13 amino acids. The germline CDR1 and CDR2 sequences are MDHEN and SYDVKM. The CDR3 protein is CASGTFGGETQYF. The CDR3 coding sequence is TGTGCCAGCGGAACCTTCGGAGGAGAGACCCAGTACTTC.

This chain joins TRBV5-4 and TRBJ2-3; D possibly corresponds to TRBD1 (6 bases). The CDR3 covers 18 residues. The V gene lost 0 bases and the J gene lost 6 bases, with 23 bases spanning the gap. Germline V CDR1 and CDR2: SGHNT, YYREEE (reference sequence). CDR3 sequence (DNA): TGTGCCAGCAGCTTGGCGCCACAGGGAATCAGTCTGGTGGATACGCAGTATTTT. Amino acids: CASSLAPQGISLVDTQYF.

The chain couples TRBV6-4 to TRBJ2-5; possible D gene TRBD2, 6 bases. V lost 1 base and J 0 bases, leaving 12 bases between the germline ends. CDR1 MRHNA and CDR2 SNTAGT come from the germline V gene. The CDR3 runs 16 residues. The CDR3 reads CASSDWDSYDQETQYF. The CDR3 DNA reads as TGTGCCAGCAGTGACTGGGACTCCTATGACCAAGAGACCCAGTACTTC.

The genes are TRBV28 and TRBJ1-1; D is uncertain. This CDR3 has 13 amino acids. Germline V gene sequence: CDR1 MDHEN, CDR2 SYDVKM. Trimming took off 6 bases at V and 2 bases at J, with 10 bases between the two ends. The CDR3 DNA sequence: TGTGCCAGCAGCAAGACGGACAACACTGAAGCTTTCTTT. Amino acids: CASSKTDNTEAFF.

V gene TRBV28 combines with J gene TRBJ1-5; D remains ambiguous. The CDR3 runs to 15 residues. The V gene lost 6 bases and the J gene lost 6 bases, with 18 bases spanning the gap. Germline V gene data show CDR1 as MDHEN and CDR2 as SYDVKM. The chain's CDR3 is CASRRGPLLGQPQHF. The CDR3 DNA reads as TGTGCCAGCAGGAGAGGGCCGTTACTGGGTCAGCCCCAGCATTTT. Complete variable domain (other parts from reference TRBV28 and TRBJ1-5): DVKVTQSSRYLVKRTGEKVFLECVQDMDHENMFWYRQDPGLGLRLIYFSYDVKMKEKGDIPEGYSVSREKKERFSLILESASTNQTSMYLCASRRGPLLGQPQHFGDGTRLSIL.

This chain's CDR3 is CASSRQGAFSPLHF. In nucleotides, the CDR3 is TGTGCCAGCAGTCGACAGGGGGCATTTTCACCCCTCCACTTT. This chain links TRBV27 with TRBJ1-6, with TRBD1 identical over 10 bases. CDR1 is MNHEY and CDR2 is SMNVEV in the germline V gene (reference sequence). Trimming removed 5 bases from V and 9 bases from J; junction bases left unmatched: 4. This CDR3 has 14 residues.

The rearrangement uses TRBV12-3 or TRBV12-4 and TRBJ2-4; 8 bases line up with TRBD1. The J call may be incorrect, as the DNA end agrees better with TRBJ2-7. The CDR3 sequence is 15 residues long. The CDR3 sequence: CASSNRDRIISEQYF. The DNA for the CDR3 is TGTGCCAGCAGCAATAGGGACAGGATAATAAGCGAGCAGTACTTC.

The CDR3 DNA sequence: TGCAGTGCTAGGAGGAGCGGGAGTGACAAAAACATTCAGTACTTC. Protein sequence: CSARRSGSDKNIQYF. The chain recombines TRBV20-1 with TRBJ2-4, with 8 bases fitting TRBD2. V gave up 3 bases and J gave up 3 bases; unmatched junction bases: 7. Per germline, CDR1 DFQATT and CDR2 SNEGSKA (reference sequence). The CDR3 totals 15 residues.

The chain combines TRBV13 with TRBJ1-1; D gene unclear. This CDR3 is built from 10 residues. From germline, CDR1 is PRHDT and CDR2 FYEKMQ (reference sequence). The CDR3 region is CYNLGTEAFF. CDR3 DNA: TGTTACAACCTGGGCACTGAAGCTTTCTTT.

The chain carries TRBV5-1 and TRBJ1-6; D remains ambiguous. Trimming removed 0 bases from V and 11 bases from J, with 15 bases in between. In germline, CDR1 is SGHRS, CDR2 YFSETQ. The CDR3 covers 15 residues. The CDR3 coding sequence is TGCGCCAGCAGCTTGGTATCCGACGGACTCACACCCCTCCACTTT. Residues: CASSLVSDGLTPLHF.

This clonotype has only a few counts. This chain uses TRBV20-1 with TRBJ1-2, with no clear D. The germline gives CDR1 DFQATT, CDR2 SNEGSKA (reference sequence). V shed 0 bases and J shed 1 base, with 12 bases lying between them. This CDR3 has 15 residues. The CDR3 DNA follows: TGCAGTGCTAGAGATCGTACCGCAAGTAACTATGGCTACACCTTC. Its translation is CSARDRTASNYGYTF.

The chain couples TRBV5-6 to TRBJ2-5; D not certain. The end of the DNA aligns better with TRBJ2-7, so the J call may be wrong. CDR1 SGHDT and CDR2 YYEEEE come from the germline V gene. CDR3 length: 16 amino acids. CDR3 DNA sequence: TGTGCCAGCAGCTCGACTCTTTCCGAACCCCCCTACGAGCAGTACTTC. This codes for CASSSTLSEPPYEQYF.

This clonotype was detected a few times. The chain employs TRBV4-1 and TRBJ1-2, with TRBD1 matching over 9 bases. The CDR3 runs to 18 residues. Germline lookup yields CDR1 MGHRA and CDR2 YSYEKL. The V segment lost 0 bases and the J segment 3 bases; nucleotides outside the gene matches: 11. The CDR3 nucleotides are TGCGCCAGCAGCCAAGATAGGTTGGCGGGACAGGGAGACTATGGCTACACCTTC. This encodes CASSQDRLAGQGDYGYTF.

CDR3 nucleotide sequence: TGTGCCAGCAGGTTAATTGGCCGGGAAGAAGCTTTCTTT. This sequence encodes CASRLIGREEAFF. The genes are TRBV12-3 or TRBV12-4 and TRBJ1-1, with D hard to call. The V and J ends lost 6 bases and 8 bases respectively, with 16 bases between them. The CDR3 is 13 amino acids.

This clonotype was observed a handful of times. V usage is TRBV11-2 and J usage is TRBJ2-7, with TRBD1 identical over 8 bases. This CDR3 region has 14 residues. With V trimmed by 3 bases and J by 4 bases, 5 bases remained unmatched. Germline V gives CDR1 SGHAT, CDR2 FQNNGV. CDR3 sequence (DNA): TGTGCCAGCAGCTTCTACAGGGGGAGGTACGAGCAGTACTTC. Encoded protein: CASSFYRGRYEQYF.

This clonotype has only a few counts. The V gene is TRBV6-2 or TRBV6-3, the J gene TRBJ2-2; no reliable D call. Germline loops: CDR1 MNHEY, CDR2 SVGEGT. V lost 5 bases and J lost 6, with 4 bases in between. The CDR3 has 11 amino acids. This CDR3 reads CASSPAGELFF. CDR3 DNA: TGTGCCAGCAGTCCTGCCGGGGAGCTGTTTTTT.